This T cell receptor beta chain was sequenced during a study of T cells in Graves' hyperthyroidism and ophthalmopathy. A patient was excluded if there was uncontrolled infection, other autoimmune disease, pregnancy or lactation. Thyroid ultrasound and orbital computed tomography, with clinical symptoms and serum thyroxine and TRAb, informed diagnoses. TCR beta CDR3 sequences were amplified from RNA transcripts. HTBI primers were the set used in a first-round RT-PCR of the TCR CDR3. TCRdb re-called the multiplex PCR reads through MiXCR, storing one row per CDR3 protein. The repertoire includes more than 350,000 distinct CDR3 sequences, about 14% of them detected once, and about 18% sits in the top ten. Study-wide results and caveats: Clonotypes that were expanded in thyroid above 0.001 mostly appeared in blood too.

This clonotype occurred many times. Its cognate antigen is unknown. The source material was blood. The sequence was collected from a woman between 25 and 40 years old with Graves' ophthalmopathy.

CDR3 region: CASSGGLYEQYF. CDR3 nucleotide sequence: TGCGCCAGCAGCGGGGGACTCTACGAGCAGTACTTC. This chain links TRBV5-1 with TRBJ2-7; maybe TRBD2 (6 bases). The V end lost 4 bases, the J end lost 3 bases, and 8 bases lay between the germline ends. Germline V lookup: CDR1 SGHRS, CDR2 YFSETQ. The CDR3 extends over 12 amino acids.